The clone carrying this T cell receptor (beta chain) is judged medium-sized. The source of the sample is a study of molecular identifiers for immune sequencing clone quantification. As previously described, bulk TCR libraries were made using listed TCR primers. TCRdb recomputed calls from the PCR reads with MiXCR, one row per CDR3 protein. The data contain about 10,000 distinct CDR3 sequences, approximately 19% of them singletons. In germline, CDR1 is MGHRA, CDR2 YSYEKL. There are 16 residues in the CDR3. V lost 1 base to trimming and J lost 0 bases, with 12 bases between them. This TCR was sampled from a human donor in good health. Some libraries in this study had Jurkat cell RNA spiked in. The sample comprised naive CD8+ T cells from blood, with Jurkat cell RNA spiked in. The subset was: FACS-sorted CD8+CD4-CCR7+CD45RA+ naive T cells. The rearrangement links TRBV4-1 to TRBJ1-1; D is perhaps TRBD1 (6 bases). The CDR3 DNA reads as TGCGCCAGCAGCCAAGGGGGGGCAGGACTGAACACTGAAGCTTTCTTT. Translating it yields CASSQGGAGLNTEAFF.